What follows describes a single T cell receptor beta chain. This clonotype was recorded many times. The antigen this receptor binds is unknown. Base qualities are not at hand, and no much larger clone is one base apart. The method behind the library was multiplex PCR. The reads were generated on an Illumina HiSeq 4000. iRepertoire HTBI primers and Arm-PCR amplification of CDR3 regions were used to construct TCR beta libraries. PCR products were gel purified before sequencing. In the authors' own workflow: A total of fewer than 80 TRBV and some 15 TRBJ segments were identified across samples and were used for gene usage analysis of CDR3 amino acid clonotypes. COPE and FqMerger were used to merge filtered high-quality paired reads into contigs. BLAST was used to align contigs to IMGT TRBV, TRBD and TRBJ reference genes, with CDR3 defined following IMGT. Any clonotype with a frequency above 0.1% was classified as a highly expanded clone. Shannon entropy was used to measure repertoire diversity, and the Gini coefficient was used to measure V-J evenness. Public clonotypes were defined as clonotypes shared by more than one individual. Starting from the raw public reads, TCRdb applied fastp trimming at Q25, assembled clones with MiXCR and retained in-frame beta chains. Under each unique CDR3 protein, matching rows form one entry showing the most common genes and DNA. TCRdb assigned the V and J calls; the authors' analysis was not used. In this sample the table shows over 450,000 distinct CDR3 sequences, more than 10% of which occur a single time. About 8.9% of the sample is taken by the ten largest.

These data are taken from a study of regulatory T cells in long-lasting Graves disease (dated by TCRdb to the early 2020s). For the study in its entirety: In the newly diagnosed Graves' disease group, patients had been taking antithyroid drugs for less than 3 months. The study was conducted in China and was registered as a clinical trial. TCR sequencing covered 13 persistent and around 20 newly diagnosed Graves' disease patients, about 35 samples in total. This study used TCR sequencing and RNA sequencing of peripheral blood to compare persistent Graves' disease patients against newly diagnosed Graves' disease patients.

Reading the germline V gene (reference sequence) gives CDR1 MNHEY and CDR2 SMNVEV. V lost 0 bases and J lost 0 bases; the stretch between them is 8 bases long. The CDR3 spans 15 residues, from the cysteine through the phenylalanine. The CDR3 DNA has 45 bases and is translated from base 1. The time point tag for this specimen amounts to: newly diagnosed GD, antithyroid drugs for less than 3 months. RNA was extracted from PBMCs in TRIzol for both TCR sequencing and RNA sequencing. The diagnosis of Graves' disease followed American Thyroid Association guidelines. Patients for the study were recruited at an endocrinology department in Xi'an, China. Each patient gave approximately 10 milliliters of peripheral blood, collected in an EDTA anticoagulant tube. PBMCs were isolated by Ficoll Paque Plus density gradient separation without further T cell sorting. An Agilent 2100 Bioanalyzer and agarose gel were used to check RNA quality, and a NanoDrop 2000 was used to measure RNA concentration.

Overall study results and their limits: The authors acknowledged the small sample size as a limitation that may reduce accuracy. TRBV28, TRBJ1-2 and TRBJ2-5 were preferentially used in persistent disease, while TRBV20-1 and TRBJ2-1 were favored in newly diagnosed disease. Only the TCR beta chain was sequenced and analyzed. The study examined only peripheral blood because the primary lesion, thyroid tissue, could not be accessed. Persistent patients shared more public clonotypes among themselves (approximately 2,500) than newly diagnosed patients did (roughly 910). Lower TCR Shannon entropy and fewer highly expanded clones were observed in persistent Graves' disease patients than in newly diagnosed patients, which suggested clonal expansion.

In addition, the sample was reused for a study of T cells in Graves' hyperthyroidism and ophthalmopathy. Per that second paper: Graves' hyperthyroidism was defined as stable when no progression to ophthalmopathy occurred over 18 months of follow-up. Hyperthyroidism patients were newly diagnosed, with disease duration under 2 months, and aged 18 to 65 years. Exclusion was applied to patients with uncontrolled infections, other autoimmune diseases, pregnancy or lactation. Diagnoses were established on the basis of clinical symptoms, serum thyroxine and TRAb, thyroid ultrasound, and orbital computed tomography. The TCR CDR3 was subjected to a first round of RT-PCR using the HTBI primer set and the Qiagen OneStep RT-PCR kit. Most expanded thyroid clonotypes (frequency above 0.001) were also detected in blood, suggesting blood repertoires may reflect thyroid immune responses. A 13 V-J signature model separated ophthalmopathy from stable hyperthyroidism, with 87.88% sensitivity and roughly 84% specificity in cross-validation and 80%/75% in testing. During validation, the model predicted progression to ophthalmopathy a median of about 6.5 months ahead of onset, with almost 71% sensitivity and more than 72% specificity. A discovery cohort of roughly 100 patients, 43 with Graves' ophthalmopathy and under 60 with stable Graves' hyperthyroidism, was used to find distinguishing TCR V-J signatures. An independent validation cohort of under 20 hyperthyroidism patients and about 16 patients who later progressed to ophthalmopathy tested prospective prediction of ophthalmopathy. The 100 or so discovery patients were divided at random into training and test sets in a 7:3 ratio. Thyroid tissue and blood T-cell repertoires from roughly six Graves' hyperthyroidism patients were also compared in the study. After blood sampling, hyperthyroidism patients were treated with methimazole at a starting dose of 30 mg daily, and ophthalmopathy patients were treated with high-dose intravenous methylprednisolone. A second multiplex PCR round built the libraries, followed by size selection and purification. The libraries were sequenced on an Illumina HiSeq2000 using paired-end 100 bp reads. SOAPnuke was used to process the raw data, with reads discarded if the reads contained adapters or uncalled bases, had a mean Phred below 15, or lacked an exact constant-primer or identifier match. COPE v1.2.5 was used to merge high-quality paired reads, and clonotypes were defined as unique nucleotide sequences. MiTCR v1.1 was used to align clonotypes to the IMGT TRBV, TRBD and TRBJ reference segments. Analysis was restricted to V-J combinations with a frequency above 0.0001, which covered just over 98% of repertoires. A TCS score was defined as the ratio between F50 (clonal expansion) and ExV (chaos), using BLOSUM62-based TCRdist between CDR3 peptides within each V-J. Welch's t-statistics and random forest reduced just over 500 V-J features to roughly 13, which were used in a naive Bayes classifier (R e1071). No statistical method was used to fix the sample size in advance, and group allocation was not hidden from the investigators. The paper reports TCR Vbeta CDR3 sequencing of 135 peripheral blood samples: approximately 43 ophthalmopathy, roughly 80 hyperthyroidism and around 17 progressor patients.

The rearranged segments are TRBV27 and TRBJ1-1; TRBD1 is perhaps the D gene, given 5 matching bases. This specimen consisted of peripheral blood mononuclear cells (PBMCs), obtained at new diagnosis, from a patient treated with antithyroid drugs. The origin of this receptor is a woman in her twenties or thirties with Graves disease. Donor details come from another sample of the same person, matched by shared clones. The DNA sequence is TGTGCCAGCAGTTTATCAGAGGGACTGAACACTGAAGCTTTCTTT. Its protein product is CASSLSEGLNTEAFF.